The T cell receptor beta chain under discussion was sequenced for a study of T cell responses to AZD1222 COVID-19 vaccine. Study-level results: Mapped onto spike, vaccine-associated CD4 TCRs spanned it and were dominant at 160-218 and 743-854. Spike-specific TCR breadth and depth were elevated following two AZD1222 doses.

Notes on this clone: Its antigen is not known.

The ends lost 7 bases at V and 5 bases at J; junction bases unmatched: 9. The CDR3 loop spans 15 amino acids. CDR1 and CDR2 from the germline V gene are SGHVS and FNYEAQ. Clones were sequenced by immunoSEQ multiplex PCR, and TCRdb holds only the in-frame ones, with some missing. The table shows about 160,000 clones, with approximately 87% occurring only once. The starting material was peripheral blood, obtained 28 days after the second AZD1222 dose. The rearrangement joins TRBV7-6 to TRBJ1-1; the match to TRBD1 covers 11 bases. The clonotype was recovered from an adult who received the AZD1222 COVID-19 vaccine. Written as DNA, the CDR3 is TGTGCCAGCACCCTCGGACAGGGGGCTAGAACTGAAGCTTTCTTT. It specifies CASTLGQGARTEAFF.